The clone carrying this TCR beta chain was observed a handful of times. Its matching antigen is unknown. This sample is drawn from a study of CD8+ T cells in alopecia areata. Broader study findings: Higher clonality and more expanded CD8+ clones appeared in lesional than normal scalp. Mice showed clearer TCR sharing than patients did, a gap that was possibly HLA-related.

In alopecia areata patients, both lesional scalp punch biopsies and peripheral blood were collected. Sorting of PBMCs yielded the CD4+ and CD8+ T cells. CDR1 is MGHDK, CDR2 SYGVNS, per germline. The CDR3 sequence is 14 residues long. The ends were cut back, 3 bases at V and 2 bases at J, with 10 bases in the middle. In each case, RNA was isolated and then reverse transcribed into cDNA as the sequencing template. Sequenced by immunoSEQ multiplex PCR; TCRdb stores in-frame clones only, minus some. Counted here are tens of thousands of clones, roughly 47% occurring once; the ten biggest clones make up roughly 6%.

The chain links TRBV25-1 to TRBJ2-5; a weak D match, TRBD2 (5 bases). This TCR came from a human donor with alopecia areata. Sequenced: NKG2D-high CD8+ T cells sorted from blood. The CDR3 DNA is TGTGCCAGCAGTGAGATTGGGAGACAAGAGACCCAGTACTTC. Translating it yields CASSEIGRQETQYF. Using reference TRBV25-1 and TRBJ2-5 for the parts outside the CDR3, the full variable domain is EADIYQTPRYLVIGTGKKITLECSQTMGHDKMYWYQQDPGMELHLIHYSYGVNSTEKGDLSSESTVSRIRTEHFPLTLESARPSHTSQYLCASSEIGRQETQYFGPGTRLLVL.